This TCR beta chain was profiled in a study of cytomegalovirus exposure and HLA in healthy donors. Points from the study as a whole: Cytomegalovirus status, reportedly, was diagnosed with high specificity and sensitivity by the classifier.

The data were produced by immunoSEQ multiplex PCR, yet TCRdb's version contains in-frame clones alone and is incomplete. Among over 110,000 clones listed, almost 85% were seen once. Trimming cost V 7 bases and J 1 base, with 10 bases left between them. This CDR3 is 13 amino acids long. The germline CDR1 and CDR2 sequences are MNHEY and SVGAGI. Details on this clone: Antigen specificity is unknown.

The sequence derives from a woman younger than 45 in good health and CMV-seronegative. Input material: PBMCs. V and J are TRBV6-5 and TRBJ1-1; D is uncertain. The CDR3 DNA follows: TGTGCCAGCACCCCCAGCGCGAACACTGAAGCTTTCTTT. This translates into CASTPSANTEAFF.